Sequencing of this T cell receptor (beta chain) was carried out in a study of T cell responses to AZD1222 COVID-19 vaccine. Profiling relied on immunoSEQ multiplex PCR, and the TCRdb table lists in-frame clones only, not all of them. This table has around 140,000 clones, roughly 89% appearing once. V shed 8 bases and J 3 bases; nucleotides not matched to a gene: 11. The CDR3 length is 14 residues. CDR1 SQVTM and CDR2 ANQGSEA come from the germline V gene. Study-wide results and limits: Vaccination with two AZD1222 doses was followed by a rise in Spike-specific TCR breadth and depth.

About this clone: The antigen remains undetermined.

The rearrangement uses TRBV29-1 and TRBJ2-3; TRBD2 matches 7 bases. The TCR originated in an adult in good health. This specimen was peripheral blood, taken on day 0 of AZD1222 vaccination. CDR3 loop: CSFFWGGGTDTQYF. Here the CDR3 DNA reads TGCAGCTTCTTCTGGGGGGGAGGGACAGATACGCAGTATTTT.